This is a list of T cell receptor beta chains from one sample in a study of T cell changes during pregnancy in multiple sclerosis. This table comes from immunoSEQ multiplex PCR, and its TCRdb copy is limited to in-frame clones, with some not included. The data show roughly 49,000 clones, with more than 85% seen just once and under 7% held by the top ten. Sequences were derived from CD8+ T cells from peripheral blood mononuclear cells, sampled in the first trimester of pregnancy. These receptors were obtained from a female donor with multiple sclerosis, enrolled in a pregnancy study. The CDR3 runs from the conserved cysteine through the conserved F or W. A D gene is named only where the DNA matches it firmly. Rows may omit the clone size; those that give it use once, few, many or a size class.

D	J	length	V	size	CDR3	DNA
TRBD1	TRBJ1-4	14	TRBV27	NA	CASSHPTGVEKLFF	TGTGCCAGCAGTCATCCCACAGGGGTCGAAAAACTGTTTTTT
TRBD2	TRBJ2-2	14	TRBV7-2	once	CASSLWGGAGELFF	TGTGCCAGCAGCCTCTGGGGGGGGGCCGGGGAGCTGTTTTTT
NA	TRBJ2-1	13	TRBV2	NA	CASSDLGGDEQFF	TGTGCCAGCAGTGATTTAGGGGGTGATGAGCAGTTCTTC
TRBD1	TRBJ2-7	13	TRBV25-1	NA	CASSLQGAYEQYF	TGTGCCAGCAGTCTACAGGGGGCCTACGAGCAGTACTTC
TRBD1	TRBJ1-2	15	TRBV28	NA	CASSLPPGQDYGYTF	TGTGCCAGCAGCCTTCCCCCGGGACAGGACTATGGCTACACCTTC
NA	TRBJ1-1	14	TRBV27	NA	CASSPFPGSTEAFF	TGTGCCAGCAGTCCATTTCCAGGGTCCACTGAAGCTTTCTTT
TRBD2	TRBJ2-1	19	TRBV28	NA	CASNTKLLAGGYSVDEQFF	TGTGCCAGCAATACAAAGTTATTAGCGGGAGGGTACTCGGTCGATGAGCAGTTCTTC
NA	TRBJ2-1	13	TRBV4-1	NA	CASSQGPGNEQFF	TGCGCCAGCAGCCAAGGACCGGGGAATGAGCAGTTCTTC
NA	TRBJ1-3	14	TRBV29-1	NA	CSVAGTLSGNTIYF	TGCAGCGTTGCAGGAACCCTCTCTGGAAACACCATATATTTT
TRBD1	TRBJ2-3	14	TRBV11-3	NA	CASSLRGQGYTQYF	TGTGCCAGCAGCTTAAGGGGACAGGGTTATACGCAGTATTTT
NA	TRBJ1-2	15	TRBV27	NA	CASTRGGGGPYGYTF	TGTGCCAGCACCCGCGGGGGGGGAGGGCCCTATGGCTACACCTTC
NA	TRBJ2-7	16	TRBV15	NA	CATSRDVGTGYDEQYF	TGTGCCACCAGCAGAGATGTGGGAACAGGGTATGACGAGCAGTACTTC
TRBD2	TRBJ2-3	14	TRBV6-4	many	CASSASGSTDTQYF	TGTGCCAGCAGTGCTAGCGGGAGCACAGATACGCAGTATTTT
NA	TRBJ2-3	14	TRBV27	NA	CASTLRGRADTQYF	TGTGCCAGCACCCTTAGAGGAAGAGCAGATACGCAGTATTTT
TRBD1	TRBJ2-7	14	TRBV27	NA	CASSAGQGTGEQYF	TGTGCCAGCAGTGCGGGACAGGGGACGGGTGAGCAGTACTTC
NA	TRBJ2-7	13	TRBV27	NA	CASSLSQGYEQYF	TGTGCCAGCAGTTTATCCCAGGGCTACGAGCAGTACTTC
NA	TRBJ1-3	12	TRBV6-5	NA	CASSQTGNTIYF	TGTGCCAGCAGTCAAACAGGAAACACCATATATTTT
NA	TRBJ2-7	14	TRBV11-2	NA	CASSLMPGTYEQYF	TGTGCCAGCAGCTTGATGCCAGGGACCTACGAGCAGTACTTC
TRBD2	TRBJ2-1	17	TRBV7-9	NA	CASSLGAAGSSYNEQFF	TGTGCCAGCAGCTTAGGAGCAGCGGGGAGCTCCTACAATGAGCAGTTCTTC
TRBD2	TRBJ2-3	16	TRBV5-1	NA	CASSLILAGSTDTQYF	TGCGCCAGCAGCTTGATCCTAGCGGGGAGCACAGATACGCAGTATTTT
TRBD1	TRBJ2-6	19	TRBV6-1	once	CASSELTGVWSSGANVLTF	TGTGCCAGCAGTGAACTGACAGGGGTGTGGAGCTCTGGGGCCAACGTCCTGACTTTC
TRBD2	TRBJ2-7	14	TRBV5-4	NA	CASRFGRGGSEQYF	TGTGCCAGCAGATTTGGTCGGGGGGGGAGCGAGCAGTACTTC
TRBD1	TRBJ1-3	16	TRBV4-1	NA	CASSPRQGDSGNTIYF	TGCGCCAGCAGCCCCCGACAGGGAGACTCTGGAAACACCATATATTTT
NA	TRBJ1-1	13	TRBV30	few	CAWTSGVDTEAFF	TGTGCCTGGACTTCAGGTGTGGACACTGAAGCTTTCTTT